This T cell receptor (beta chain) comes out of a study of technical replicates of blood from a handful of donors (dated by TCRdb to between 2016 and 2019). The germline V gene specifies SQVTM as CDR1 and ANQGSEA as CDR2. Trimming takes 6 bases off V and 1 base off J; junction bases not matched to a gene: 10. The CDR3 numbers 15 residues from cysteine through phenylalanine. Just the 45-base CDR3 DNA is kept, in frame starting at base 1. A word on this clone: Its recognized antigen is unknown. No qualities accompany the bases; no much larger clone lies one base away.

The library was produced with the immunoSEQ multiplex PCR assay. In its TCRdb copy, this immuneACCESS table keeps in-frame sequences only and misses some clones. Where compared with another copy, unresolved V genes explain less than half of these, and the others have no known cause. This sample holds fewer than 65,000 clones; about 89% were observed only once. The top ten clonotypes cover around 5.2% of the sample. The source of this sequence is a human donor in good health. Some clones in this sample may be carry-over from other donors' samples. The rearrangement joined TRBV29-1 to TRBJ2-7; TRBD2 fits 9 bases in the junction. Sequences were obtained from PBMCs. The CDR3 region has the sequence CSVRLPGLASYEQYF. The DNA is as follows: TGCAGCGTGAGACTCCCGGGACTAGCATCCTACGAGCAGTACTTC.